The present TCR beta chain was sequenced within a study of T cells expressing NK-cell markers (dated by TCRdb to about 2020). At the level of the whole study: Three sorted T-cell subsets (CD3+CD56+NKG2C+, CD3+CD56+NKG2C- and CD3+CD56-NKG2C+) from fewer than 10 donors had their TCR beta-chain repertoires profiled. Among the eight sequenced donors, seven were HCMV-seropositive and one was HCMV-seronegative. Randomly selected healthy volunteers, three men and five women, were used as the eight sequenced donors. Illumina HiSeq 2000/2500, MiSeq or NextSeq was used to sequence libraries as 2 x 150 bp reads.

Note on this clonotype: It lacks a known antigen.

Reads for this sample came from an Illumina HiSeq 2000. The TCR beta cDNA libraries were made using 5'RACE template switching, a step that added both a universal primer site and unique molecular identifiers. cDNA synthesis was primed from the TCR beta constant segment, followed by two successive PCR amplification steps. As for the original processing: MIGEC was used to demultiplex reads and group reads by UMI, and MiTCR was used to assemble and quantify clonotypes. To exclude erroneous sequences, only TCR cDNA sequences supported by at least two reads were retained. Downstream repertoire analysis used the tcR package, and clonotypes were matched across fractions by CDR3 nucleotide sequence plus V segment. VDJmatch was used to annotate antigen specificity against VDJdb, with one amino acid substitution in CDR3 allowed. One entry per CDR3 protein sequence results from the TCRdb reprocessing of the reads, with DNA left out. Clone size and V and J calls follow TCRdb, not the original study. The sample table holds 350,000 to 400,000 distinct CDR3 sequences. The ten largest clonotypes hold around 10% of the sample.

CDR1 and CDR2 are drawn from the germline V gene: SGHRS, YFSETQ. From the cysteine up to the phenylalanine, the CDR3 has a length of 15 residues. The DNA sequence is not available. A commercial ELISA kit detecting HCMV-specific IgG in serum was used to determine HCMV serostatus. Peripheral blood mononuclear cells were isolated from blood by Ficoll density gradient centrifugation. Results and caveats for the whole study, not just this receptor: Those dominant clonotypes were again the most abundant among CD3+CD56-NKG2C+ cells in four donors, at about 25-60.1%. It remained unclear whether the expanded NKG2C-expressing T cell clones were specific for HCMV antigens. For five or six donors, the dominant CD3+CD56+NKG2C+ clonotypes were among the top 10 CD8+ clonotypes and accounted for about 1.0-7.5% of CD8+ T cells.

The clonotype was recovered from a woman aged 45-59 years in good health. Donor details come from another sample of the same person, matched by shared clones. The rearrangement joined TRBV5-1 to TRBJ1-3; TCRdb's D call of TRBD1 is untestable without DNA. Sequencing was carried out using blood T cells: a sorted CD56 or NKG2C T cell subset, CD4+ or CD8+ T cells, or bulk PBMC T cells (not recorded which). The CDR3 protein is CASSLEGQGGNTIYF.